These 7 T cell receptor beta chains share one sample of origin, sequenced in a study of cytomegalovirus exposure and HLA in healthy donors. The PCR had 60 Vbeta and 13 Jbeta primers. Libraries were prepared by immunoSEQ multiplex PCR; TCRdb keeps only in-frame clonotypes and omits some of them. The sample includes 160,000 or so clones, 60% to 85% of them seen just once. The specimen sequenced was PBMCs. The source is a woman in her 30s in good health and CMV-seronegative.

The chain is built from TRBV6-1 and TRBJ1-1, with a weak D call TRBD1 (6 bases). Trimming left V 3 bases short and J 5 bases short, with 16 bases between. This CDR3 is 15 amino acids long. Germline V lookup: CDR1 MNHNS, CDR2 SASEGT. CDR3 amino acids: CASSDVQGEGTEAFF. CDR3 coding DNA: TGTGCCAGCAGTGACGTACAGGGTGAGGGTACTGAAGCTTTCTTT.

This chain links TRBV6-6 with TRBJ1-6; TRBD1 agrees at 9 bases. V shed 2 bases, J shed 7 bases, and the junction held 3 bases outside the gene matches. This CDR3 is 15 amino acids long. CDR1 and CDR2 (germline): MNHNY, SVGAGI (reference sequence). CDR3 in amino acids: CASSYVGQGNSPLHF. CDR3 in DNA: TGTGCCAGCAGTTACGTGGGACAGGGAAATTCACCCCTCCACTTT.

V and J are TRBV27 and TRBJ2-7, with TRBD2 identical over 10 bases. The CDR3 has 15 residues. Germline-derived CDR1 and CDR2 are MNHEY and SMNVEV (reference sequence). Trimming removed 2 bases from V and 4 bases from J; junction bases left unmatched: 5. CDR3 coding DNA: TGTGCCAGCAGTTTACTAAGCGGGGGGGCTTACGAGCAGTACTTC. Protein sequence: CASSLLSGGAYEQYF.

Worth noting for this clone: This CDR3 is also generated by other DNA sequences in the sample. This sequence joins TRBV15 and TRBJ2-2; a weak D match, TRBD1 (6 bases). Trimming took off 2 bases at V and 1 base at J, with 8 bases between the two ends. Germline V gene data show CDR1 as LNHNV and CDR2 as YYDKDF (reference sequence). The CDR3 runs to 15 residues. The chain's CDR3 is CATSRPRGNTGELFF. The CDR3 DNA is TGTGCCACCAGCAGACCCAGGGGGAACACCGGGGAGCTGTTTTTT.

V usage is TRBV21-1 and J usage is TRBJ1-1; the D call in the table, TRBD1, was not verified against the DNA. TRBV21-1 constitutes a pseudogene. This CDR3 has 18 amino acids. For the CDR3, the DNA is TGTGCCAGCAGCAAAGATCACCGGGACAGGGTAGATTGCACTGAAGCTTTCTTT. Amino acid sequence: CASSKDHRDRVDCTEAFF.

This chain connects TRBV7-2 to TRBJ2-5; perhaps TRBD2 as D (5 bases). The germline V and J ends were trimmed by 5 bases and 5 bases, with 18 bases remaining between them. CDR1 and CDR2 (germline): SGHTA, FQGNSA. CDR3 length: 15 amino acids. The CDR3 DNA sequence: TGTGCCAGCAGCGCCCAGGCGGGCGGCGGGGAGACCCAGTACTTC. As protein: CASSAQAGGGETQYF.

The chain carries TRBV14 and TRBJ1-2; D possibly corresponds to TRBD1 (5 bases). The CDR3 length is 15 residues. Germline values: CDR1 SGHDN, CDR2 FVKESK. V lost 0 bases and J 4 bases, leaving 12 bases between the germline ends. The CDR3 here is CASSQEAGPGYGYTF. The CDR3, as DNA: TGTGCCAGCAGCCAAGAGGCAGGGCCTGGCTATGGCTACACCTTC.